These T cell receptor beta chains were read from a single sample in a study of Ad26.COV2.S vaccination and SARS-CoV-2 variants. Using immunoSEQ multiplex PCR, the repertoire was profiled, and TCRdb retains in-frame clones only, with some absent. The table has hundreds of thousands of clones, approximately 92% seen once. Material: peripheral blood, obtained in a trial of Ad26.COV2.S vaccine versus placebo. The origin of the receptors is a person aged 18-60 years who received the Ad26.COV2.S COVID-19 vaccine or a placebo. CDR3s include the opening cysteine and the closing phenylalanine or tryptophan. A D gene is named only where the DNA matches it firmly. Expanded clones are given a class, and other clones once, few, many or no size at all.

v_gene: TRBV11-2
abundance: once
d_gene: TRBD1
j_gene: TRBJ2-2
CDR3nt: TGTGCCAGCAGCTTAACAGGGGGCGCGGAGCTGTTTTTT
CDR3aa: CASSLTGGAELFF

v_gene: TRBV4-1
abundance: few
d_gene: -
j_gene: TRBJ2-7
CDR3nt: TGCGCCAGCAGCCAAGATTATCAGGACCCCTACGAGCAGTACTTC
CDR3aa: CASSQDYQDPYEQYF

v_gene: TRBV3-1/TRBV3-2
abundance: -
d_gene: TRBD2
j_gene: TRBJ2-1
CDR3nt: TGTGCCAGCAGCCAAGGTATGGTACTAGCGGGCTACAATGAGCAGTTCTTC
CDR3aa: CASSQGMVLAGYNEQFF

v_gene: TRBV4-3
abundance: -
d_gene: TRBD2
j_gene: TRBJ2-7
CDR3nt: TGCGCCAGCAGCCAAGATTGGGGGGCTAGCGGGCGGTACGAGCAGTACTTC
CDR3aa: CASSQDWGASGRYEQYF

v_gene: TRBV28
abundance: -
d_gene: -
j_gene: TRBJ1-2
CDR3nt: TGTGCCACCTCCCGGGGGACTAACTATGGCTACACCTTC
CDR3aa: CATSRGTNYGYTF

v_gene: TRBV12-5
abundance: -
d_gene: TRBD1
j_gene: TRBJ1-3
CDR3nt: TGTGCTAGTGGTTTCTCCTTCCGGGACAGGGGTGCAAACACCATATATTTT
CDR3aa: CASGFSFRDRGANTIYF

v_gene: TRBV3-1/TRBV3-2
abundance: -
d_gene: TRBD2
j_gene: TRBJ2-7
CDR3nt: TGTGCCAGCAGCCAAGTCGGTGCGGGAGGGCCTAACGAGCAGTACTTC
CDR3aa: CASSQVGAGGPNEQYF

v_gene: TRBV29-1
abundance: -
d_gene: -
j_gene: TRBJ1-2
CDR3nt: TGCAGCTCCCGGGAAGGTTATGGCTACACCTTC
CDR3aa: CSSREGYGYTF

v_gene: TRBV6-5
abundance: -
d_gene: TRBD1
j_gene: TRBJ1-2
CDR3nt: TGTGCCAGCAGTTACGACAGGGGCTATGGCTACACCTTC
CDR3aa: CASSYDRGYGYTF

v_gene: TRBV7-2
abundance: once
d_gene: -
j_gene: TRBJ2-1
CDR3nt: TGTGCCAGCAGCTTGAAGGTGAATGAGCAGTTCTTC
CDR3aa: CASSLKVNEQFF

v_gene: TRBV13
abundance: -
d_gene: TRBD1
j_gene: TRBJ2-7
CDR3nt: TGTGCCAGCAGCACTTCGACAGGGTCCCACGAGCAGTACTTC
CDR3aa: CASSTSTGSHEQYF

v_gene: TRBV9
abundance: -
d_gene: -
j_gene: TRBJ1-1
CDR3nt: TGTGCCAGCAGCGTAGACGGGGCCCACACTGAAGCTTTCTTT
CDR3aa: CASSVDGAHTEAFF

v_gene: TRBV28
abundance: -
d_gene: -
j_gene: TRBJ2-7
CDR3nt: TGTGCCAGCAGTTTCAGGTACGAGCAGTACTTC
CDR3aa: CASSFRYEQYF

v_gene: TRBV5-4
abundance: -
d_gene: -
j_gene: TRBJ1-1
CDR3nt: TGTGCCAGCAGTCCAGGGGCCTCCCTGAACACTGAAGCTTTCTTT
CDR3aa: CASSPGASLNTEAFF

v_gene: TRBV5-1
abundance: -
d_gene: TRBD2
j_gene: TRBJ2-1
CDR3nt: TGCGCCAGCAGCACAACTAGCGAGAGTCCCTACAATGAGCAGTTCTTC
CDR3aa: CASSTTSESPYNEQFF

v_gene: TRBV6-5
abundance: -
d_gene: TRBD2
j_gene: TRBJ2-1
CDR3nt: TGTGCCAGCAGTTTTCAAACTAGCGGGAGGGCCCTTGAGCAGTTCTTC
CDR3aa: CASSFQTSGRALEQFF

v_gene: TRBV18
abundance: few
d_gene: -
j_gene: TRBJ1-5
CDR3nt: TGTGCCAGCTCACCAGGCAGCAATCAGCCCCAGCATTTT
CDR3aa: CASSPGSNQPQHF

v_gene: TRBV6-5
abundance: -
d_gene: -
j_gene: TRBJ1-4
CDR3nt: TGTGCCAGCAGTAGACAGGAGGGGTGGGATGAAAAACTGTTTTTT
CDR3aa: CASSRQEGWDEKLFF

v_gene: TRBV1
abundance: -
d_gene: -
j_gene: TRBJ1-2
CDR3nt: TGCACCAGCAGCCGGGGCCCCATAGAGGGCTACACCTTC
CDR3aa: CTSSRGPIEGYTF

v_gene: TRBV5-1
abundance: -
d_gene: -
j_gene: TRBJ2-1
CDR3nt: TGCGCCAGCACCACCCGGGAGTCCCTCTACAATGAGCAGTTCTTC
CDR3aa: CASTTRESLYNEQFF

v_gene: TRBV7-9
abundance: -
d_gene: -
j_gene: TRBJ2-3
CDR3nt: TGTGCCAGCAGCTTAGTCGGGACTTATACGCAGTATTTT
CDR3aa: CASSLVGTYTQYF

v_gene: TRBV6-5
abundance: -
d_gene: TRBD1
j_gene: TRBJ1-6
CDR3nt: TGTGCCAGCAGTTACTCCCTCGGACAGGGGAATTCACCCCTCCACTTT
CDR3aa: CASSYSLGQGNSPLHF

v_gene: TRBV30
abundance: -
d_gene: TRBD2
j_gene: TRBJ2-2
CDR3nt: TGTGCCTGGAGTGTACCCCCTAGCGGGAGGCCTGAAGAGAACACCGGGGAGCTGTTTTTT
CDR3aa: CAWSVPPSGRPEENTGELFF

v_gene: TRBV6-5
abundance: -
d_gene: -
j_gene: TRBJ1-1
CDR3nt: TGTGCCAGCAGTTCTAGACCCGCTGAAGCTTTCTTT
CDR3aa: CASSSRPAEAFF

v_gene: TRBV9
abundance: -
d_gene: TRBD2
j_gene: TRBJ2-1
CDR3nt: TGTGCCAGCAGCGGCGCGGGAGGACCCTACAATGAGCAGTTCTTC
CDR3aa: CASSGAGGPYNEQFF

v_gene: TRBV19
abundance: -
d_gene: -
j_gene: TRBJ1-5
CDR3nt: TGTGCCAGTAGTATAAGGAACAATCAGCCCCAGCATTTT
CDR3aa: CASSIRNNQPQHF

v_gene: TRBV2
abundance: -
d_gene: -
j_gene: TRBJ2-3
CDR3nt: TGTGCCAGCAGTGTCGGACCCCGAGATACGCAGTATTTT
CDR3aa: CASSVGPRDTQYF

v_gene: TRBV19
abundance: -
d_gene: TRBD1
j_gene: TRBJ1-6
CDR3nt: TGTGCCAGTAGTGGCAGGGGGAACTATAATTCACCCCTCCACTTT
CDR3aa: CASSGRGNYNSPLHF

v_gene: TRBV2
abundance: -
d_gene: TRBD2
j_gene: TRBJ2-1
CDR3nt: TGTGCCAGCAGTGCCTTACTAGCGGGATCCGGCGATGAGCAGTTCTTC
CDR3aa: CASSALLAGSGDEQFF

v_gene: TRBV4-3
abundance: few
d_gene: -
j_gene: TRBJ2-7
CDR3nt: TGCGCCAGCAGCCAAGATACGGACCCGCCCTACGAGCAGTACTTC
CDR3aa: CASSQDTDPPYEQYF

v_gene: TRBV18
abundance: -
d_gene: -
j_gene: TRBJ1-3
CDR3nt: TGTGCCAGCTCACCAGCGACAGGAGATAACTCTGGAAACACCATATATTTT
CDR3aa: CASSPATGDNSGNTIYF

v_gene: TRBV5-1
abundance: -
d_gene: TRBD1
j_gene: TRBJ1-6
CDR3nt: TGCGCCAGCAGCTGGGGACAGGGGGCGAGACTTGATTCACCCCTCCACTTT
CDR3aa: CASSWGQGARLDSPLHF

v_gene: TRBV7-9
abundance: -
d_gene: -
j_gene: TRBJ1-2
CDR3nt: TGTGCCAGCAGCTTAGTCCTGGGGTCGAGTGATGGCTACACCTTC
CDR3aa: CASSLVLGSSDGYTF

v_gene: TRBV7-6
abundance: -
d_gene: -
j_gene: TRBJ1-6
CDR3nt: TGTGCCAGCAGCTTAGGGGGGTCCGATTCACCCCTCCACTTT
CDR3aa: CASSLGGSDSPLHF

v_gene: TRBV19
abundance: -
d_gene: TRBD2
j_gene: TRBJ2-7
CDR3nt: TGTGCCAGTAGCACTAGCGGGAGTACATACGAGCAGTACTTC
CDR3aa: CASSTSGSTYEQYF

v_gene: TRBV19
abundance: -
d_gene: -
j_gene: TRBJ2-7
CDR3nt: TGTGCCAGTAGTATCCGGGACTCCTACGAGCAGTACTTC
CDR3aa: CASSIRDSYEQYF

v_gene: TRBV27
abundance: -
d_gene: -
j_gene: TRBJ1-6
CDR3nt: TGTGCCAGCAGCCTAGCGGGGGCTAGTTCCTATAATTCACCCCTCCACTTT
CDR3aa: CASSLAGASSYNSPLHF

v_gene: TRBV5-4
abundance: -
d_gene: TRBD2
j_gene: TRBJ2-7
CDR3nt: TGTGCCAGCAGCCCCTGGGCGGGGGACGGTCCGGGGGAGCAGTACTTC
CDR3aa: CASSPWAGDGPGEQYF

v_gene: TRBV7-9
abundance: once
d_gene: -
j_gene: TRBJ1-6
CDR3nt: TGTGCCAGCAGCTACCCCGGAGGGTATAATTCACCCCTCCACTTT
CDR3aa: CASSYPGGYNSPLHF

v_gene: TRBV3-1/TRBV3-2
abundance: -
d_gene: TRBD2
j_gene: TRBJ2-7
CDR3nt: TGTGCCAGCAGCCAAGATTGCAGCGGGAACTACGAGCAGTACTTC
CDR3aa: CASSQDCSGNYEQYF

v_gene: TRBV5-6
abundance: once
d_gene: -
j_gene: TRBJ1-1
CDR3nt: TGTGCCAGCAGCTTGGAGGGAGGGACCAACACTGAAGCTTTCTTT
CDR3aa: CASSLEGGTNTEAFF

v_gene: TRBV7-2
abundance: -
d_gene: -
j_gene: TRBJ2-7
CDR3nt: TGTGCCAGCAGCTTAGGTGGCAGGGGGGACGAGCAGTACTTC
CDR3aa: CASSLGGRGDEQYF